Shown below are 17 T cell receptor beta chains from a single sample sequenced in a study of T cell clonality in common variable immunodeficiency (dated by TCRdb to the mid-2010s). The receptor library was made with the immunoSEQ multiplex PCR assay. TCRdb retrieved this table from immuneACCESS and kept in-frame rearrangements only. Not all clones are present; in checked studies, unresolved V genes account for under half, and no reason is known for the remainder. Here the sample lists about 52,000 clones, none seen once only. Together, the top ten hold more than 2% of the sample. Sequenced material: peripheral blood mononuclear cells. The source of these receptors is a person between 18 and 75 years old in good health.

This clone was seen many times. The read terminates 3 residues before the CDR3 end, so the remaining end is supplied by the germline J gene. The chain links TRBV30 to TRBJ1-2, with 7 bases fitting TRBD1. This CDR3 contains 13 residues. The V gene end was trimmed by 7 bases and the J gene end by 2 bases; junction bases not matched to a gene: 7. Germline V gene lookup returns CDR1 GTSNPN and CDR2 SVGIG (reference sequence). CDR3 DNA, as far as it was read: TGTGCCTCCCCGCCAGGGGGGAACTATGGC. This translates into CASPPGGNYG. The CDR3 in its entirety is CASPPGGNYGYTF.

There are many counts of this clone. CDR3 DNA, as far as it was read: TGTGCCAGTAGTGCTAACAGGGTTCACTCTGGGGCCAACGTC. Its translation: CASSANRVHSGANV. The CDR3, in full, reads CASSANRVHSGANVLTF. J is TRBJ2-6 and V is TRBV19, with D possibly TRBD1 on 6 matching bases. The read ends 3 residues early relative to the CDR3; the germline J gene fills the gap. With 5 bases removed from V and 0 bases from J, the gap between germline ends came to 14 bases. The CDR3 is 17 amino acids. Germline lookup yields CDR1 LNHDA and CDR2 SQIVND (reference sequence).

This clone was detected many times. The read is 3 residues too short to cover the CDR3 end, so that end is filled in from the germline J gene. The chain couples TRBV5-1 to TRBJ1-6; a weak D match, TRBD1 (5 bases). Trimming took off 4 bases at V and 0 bases at J, with 17 bases between the two ends. This CDR3 comprises 18 residues. Germline V gene sequence: CDR1 SGHRS, CDR2 YFSETQ. The covered CDR3 bases are TGCGCCAGCAGCCCCCGGCGGCAGGGAGGCTCCTATAATTCACCC. Encoded protein: CASSPRRQGGSYNSP. The whole CDR3 reads CASSPRRQGGSYNSPLHF. The whole variable domain, filled in from reference TRBV5-1 and TRBJ1-6, reads KAGVTQTPRYLIKTRGQQVTLSCSPISGHRSVSWYQQTPGQGLQFLFEYFSETQRNKGNFPGRFSGRQFSNSRSEMNVSTLELGDSALYLCASSPRRQGGSYNSPLHFGNGTRLTVT.

This clone appeared many times. Coverage ceases 3 residues before the CDR3 finishes, and the germline J gene fills in the end. The genes are TRBV5-6 and TRBJ1-2; D perhaps matches TRBD1 (5 bases). V shed 1 base and J shed 4 bases, with 8 bases lying between them. The germline CDR1 and CDR2 sequences are SGHDT and YYEEEE. The CDR3 spans 13 residues. This CDR3 reads CASSLPGFYGYTF. The CDR3 bases that were read are TGTGCCAGCAGCTTGCCAGGGTTCTATGGC. The variable domain in full, completed from reference TRBV5-6 and TRBJ1-2, reads DAGVTQSPTHLIKTRGQQVTLRCSPKSGHDTVSWYQQALGQGPQFIFQYYEEEERQRGNFPDRFSGHQFPNYSSELNVNALLLGDSALYLCASSLPGFYGYTFGSGTRLTVV.

This clone turned up a few times. The missing CDR3 end, 3 residues past where the read stops, is filled in from the germline J gene. V gene TRBV19 combines with J gene TRBJ2-1; TRBD2 matches 16 bases. CDR1 is LNHDA and CDR2 is SQIVND in the germline V gene (reference sequence). This CDR3 is 19 amino acids long. Trimming removed 4 bases from V and 7 bases from J; junction bases left unmatched: 13. The covered CDR3 bases are TGTGCCAGTAGTAGACCAAAACCAGGGACTAGCGGGAGGGATAATGAG. Encoded protein: CASSRPKPGTSGRDNE. The whole CDR3 is CASSRPKPGTSGRDNEQFF.

The sample holds many counts of this clone. Read sequence stops 3 residues before the CDR3 end, and the germline J gene provides the missing end. The chain links TRBV5-1 to TRBJ1-1; 10 nucleotides agree with TRBD1. The CDR3 has 16 residues. CDR1 is SGHRS, CDR2 YFSETQ, per germline. V dropped 4 bases and J dropped 4; count of bases not matched to a gene: 10. This chain's CDR3 is CASSASTGGGFTEAFF. The DNA read from the CDR3 is TGCGCCAGCAGCGCCTCGACAGGGGGCGGATTCACTGAA.

This clone was detected a few times. The read gets to within 3 residues of the CDR3 end, and the germline J gene fills in the rest. The gene calls are TRBV16 and TRBJ2-7; D gene uncertain. In germline, CDR1 is KGHSY, CDR2 FQNENV. Between the trimmed V and J ends, which lost 1 base and 4 bases, there was a span of 2 bases. The CDR3 sequence is 11 residues long. The sequenced CDR3 bases are TGTGCCAGCAGCCAATTATACGAG. Translating it yields CASSQLYE. In full, the CDR3 reads CASSQLYEQYF.

This clone has a count of ten or more. Read coverage stops 3 residues before the CDR3 terminus; the germline J gene supplies the remainder. The genes are TRBV20-1 and TRBJ1-5; 8 bases are a match to TRBD1. Germline V gene lookup returns CDR1 DFQATT and CDR2 SNEGSKA (reference sequence). The trim removed 4 bases at V and 6 bases at J, leaving 5 bases unmatched. The CDR3 totals 13 residues. The part of the CDR3 DNA that was read is TGCAGTGCTATAACAGGGGGAACTCAGCCC. Its protein is CSAITGGTQP. The whole CDR3 reads CSAITGGTQPQHF.

Details on this clone: The read ends 3 residues shy of where the CDR3 ends; the end is completed using the germline J gene. The chain recombines TRBV5-1 with TRBJ2-5, with TRBD2 matching over 14 bases. The CDR3 consists of 17 residues. Per germline, CDR1 SGHRS and CDR2 YFSETQ. Unmatched junction bases numbered 7, after V lost 4 bases and J lost 2 bases. CDR3 bases read: TGCGCCAGCAGCCCGGGGACTAGCGGGGGAACTCAAGAGACC. Encoded protein: CASSPGTSGGTQET. The complete CDR3 sequence is CASSPGTSGGTQETQYF. Full variable domain (missing parts from reference TRBV5-1 and TRBJ2-5): KAGVTQTPRYLIKTRGQQVTLSCSPISGHRSVSWYQQTPGQGLQFLFEYFSETQRNKGNFPGRFSGRQFSNSRSEMNVSTLELGDSALYLCASSPGTSGGTQETQYFGPGTRLLVL.

This clone appeared many times. The read ends 3 residues early relative to the CDR3; the germline J gene fills the gap. The genes are TRBV7-8 and TRBJ1-6; TRBD1 matches 7 bases. Germline V gene sequence: CDR1 SGHVS, CDR2 FQNEAQ. V lost 2 bases to trimming and J lost 7 bases; unmatched junction nucleotides: 2. The CDR3 is 14 residues long. The part of the CDR3 DNA that was read is TGTGCCAGCAGCTTAACAGGGGTAAATTCACCC. Amino acid sequence: CASSLTGVNSP. The whole CDR3 sequence reads CASSLTGVNSPLHF.

This clone was counted a few times. Read sequence stops 3 residues before the CDR3 end, and the germline J gene provides the missing end. The chain is built from TRBV11-3 and TRBJ2-3, with D possibly called TRBD1 or TRBD2 (5 bases each). This CDR3 is built from 15 residues. V lost 5 bases and J lost 6, with 18 bases in between. Germline V gene sequence: CDR1 SGHNT, CDR2 YENEEA. Here the CDR3 reads CASSKGRQYRDTQYF. CDR3 DNA, as far as it was read: TGTGCCAGCAGCAAGGGGAGACAGTATAGGGATACG.

Many counts were recorded for this clone. The read terminates 3 residues before the CDR3 end, so the remaining end is supplied by the germline J gene. This chain links TRBV6-1 with TRBJ2-1; TRBD2 matches 7 bases. This CDR3 region has 15 residues. The V segment lost 1 base and the J segment 0 bases; nucleotides outside the gene matches: 0. From germline, CDR1 is MNHNS and CDR2 SASEGT. CDR3 DNA (partial): TGTGCCAGCAGTGAAGTAGCGGGCTCCTACAATGAG. Translated, it gives CASSEVAGSYNE. The full CDR3 protein reads CASSEVAGSYNEQFF.

There are many counts of this clone. The sequenced part of the CDR3 DNA is TGCGCCAGCAGCTTCGAGGGCATGGAGACC. This encodes CASSFEGMET. In full, the CDR3 reads CASSFEGMETQYF. This chain connects TRBV5-1 to TRBJ2-5, with a tentative D call TRBD2 (5 bases). With the read ending 3 residues before the CDR3 end, the germline J gene is used to fill in that end. Germline V gene data show CDR1 as SGHRS and CDR2 as YFSETQ. The CDR3 length is 13 residues. V was trimmed by 2 bases and J by 5 bases, leaving 10 bases between them.

This clone was detected only a few times. The CDR3 end is not reached by the read, which stops 3 residues before it; the germline J gene fills it in. The chain recombines TRBV7-2 with TRBJ2-1; D call uncertain. The CDR3 totals 15 residues. Germline CDR1 and CDR2: SGHTA and FQGNSA. Trimming removed 2 bases at V and 7 bases at J, with 15 bases between. CDR3 region: CASSLKVAELNEQFF. The sequenced CDR3 bases are TGTGCCAGCAGCTTAAAGGTTGCGGAGCTTAATGAG.

This clone was recorded at least ten times. The CDR3 end lies 3 residues beyond the end of the read and is filled in from the germline J gene. The chain combines TRBV19 with TRBJ2-2; D remains ambiguous. The CDR3 length is 14 residues. Germline V lookup: CDR1 LNHDA, CDR2 SQIVND (reference sequence). The V end was cut by 6 bases, the J end by 0 bases, with 8 bases between. Partial CDR3 DNA: TGTGCCAGTAGCCTTGTCCCGAACACCGGGGAG. As protein: CASSLVPNTGE. The entire CDR3 protein reads CASSLVPNTGELFF.

To note about this clone: Read sequence stops 3 residues before the CDR3 end, and the germline J gene provides the missing end. V usage is TRBV20-1 and J usage is TRBJ2-1; TRBD1 is a possible D gene (5 bases). Trimming took off 5 bases at V and 3 bases at J, with 20 bases between the two ends. The germline CDR1 and CDR2 sequences are DFQATT and SNEGSKA (reference sequence). The CDR3 is 16 amino acids. CDR3 DNA, as far as it was read: TGCAGTGCTTACCCCCTTCTTAGCCAGGGCTACAATGAG. Its translation: CSAYPLLSQGYNE. The complete CDR3 reads CSAYPLLSQGYNEQFF.

This clone has a count of ten or more. The part of the CDR3 DNA that was read is TGCGCCAGCAGCCCGGGACAGGGGGATGGC. It specifies CASSPGQGDG. The whole CDR3 protein is CASSPGQGDGYTF. This rearrangement joins TRBV5-1 to TRBJ1-2, with 11 bases that match TRBD1. The read terminates 3 residues ahead of where the CDR3 ends, so the germline J gene completes it. Germline trimming cut 4 bases from V and 6 bases from J; bases unmatched to any gene: 2. Germline V gene data show CDR1 as SGHRS and CDR2 as YFSETQ. This CDR3 spans 13 amino acids. Filled out from reference TRBV5-1 and TRBJ1-2, the complete variable domain reads KAGVTQTPRYLIKTRGQQVTLSCSPISGHRSVSWYQQTPGQGLQFLFEYFSETQRNKGNFPGRFSGRQFSNSRSEMNVSTLELGDSALYLCASSPGQGDGYTFGSGTRLTVV.